Presented here are 13 T cell receptor beta chains from one specimen sequenced in a study of monozygotic twins with cystic fibrosis. Some clones are missing from TCRdb's copy, which holds only in-frame ones; the method was immunoSEQ multiplex PCR. The profile shows tens of thousands of clones, 80% to 95% of them singletons. Sequenced: blood. The source of these receptors is a girl aged 2 to 10 with cystic fibrosis.

Written as DNA, the CDR3 is TGTGCCAGCAGTTACCGCCTACAGGGGGCCCAAAACATTCAGTACTTC. It specifies CASSYRLQGAQNIQYF. The chain joins TRBV6-5 to TRBJ2-4; 9 bases align to TRBD1. Germline V gene sequence: CDR1 MNHEY, CDR2 SVGAGI. CDR3 length equals 16 residues. The ends lost 2 bases at V and 5 bases at J; junction bases unmatched: 7.

This chain joins TRBV30 and TRBJ1-4; no definite D call. Trimming took 3 bases from V and 7 from J, leaving 12 bases between them. Germline CDR1 is GTSNPN and CDR2 is SVGIG (reference sequence). This CDR3 contains 13 residues. CDR3 nucleotides: TGTGCCTGGAGGTTTCAGGCGGGTGAAAAACTGTTTTTT. This translates into CAWRFQAGEKLFF. Full variable domain (missing parts from reference TRBV30 and TRBJ1-4): SQTIHQWPATLVQPVGSPLSLECTVEGTSNPNLYWYRQAAGRGLQLLFYSVGIGQISSEVPQNLSASRPQDRQFILSSKKLLLSDSGFYLCAWRFQAGEKLFFGSGTQLSVL.

The V and J genes are TRBV7-2 and TRBJ1-5, with 7 bases identical to TRBD1. This CDR3 has 15 amino acids. Germline CDR1 reads SGHTA; CDR2 reads FQGNSA. The ends lost 1 base at V and 3 bases at J; junction bases unmatched: 3. The CDR3 loop is CASSLEGQFNQPQHF. CDR3 in DNA: TGTGCCAGCAGCTTAGAGGGACAGTTCAATCAGCCCCAGCATTTT.

The gene calls are TRBV27 and TRBJ2-7, with TRBD2 matching 7 bases. This CDR3 comprises 15 residues. Trimming removed 6 bases from V and 2 bases from J; junction bases left unmatched: 10. Per the germline V gene, CDR1 is MNHEY and CDR2 is SMNVEV (reference sequence). CDR3 amino acids: CASRWRSGATYEQYF. The CDR3 DNA reads TGTGCCAGCAGATGGAGGAGCGGGGCTACCTACGAGCAGTACTTC.

The rearrangement links TRBV29-1 to TRBJ2-1; D is possibly TRBD2 (6 bases). V was trimmed by 7 bases and J by 1 base, leaving 11 bases between them. Germline V CDR1 and CDR2: SQVTM, ANQGSEA. The CDR3 consists of 13 residues. Here the CDR3 DNA reads TGCAGCGAACGGGGAGGTTCCTACAATGAGCAGTTCTTC. Its translation: CSERGGSYNEQFF.

This chain connects TRBV6-1 to TRBJ1-1; 11 bases align to TRBD1. The CDR3 contains 15 residues. Trimming removed 3 bases from V and 5 bases from J; junction bases left unmatched: 5. From germline, CDR1 is MNHNS and CDR2 SASEGT. The CDR3 loop is CASSEGTGGETEAFF. For the CDR3, the DNA is TGTGCCAGCAGTGAGGGGACAGGGGGAGAGACTGAAGCTTTCTTT.

This rearrangement joins TRBV4-1 to TRBJ1-1; TRBD1 might be the D (5 bases). Germline V gene lookup returns CDR1 MGHRA and CDR2 YSYEKL. The CDR3 is made up of 14 amino acids. V lost 6 bases to trimming and J lost 4 bases, with 15 bases between them. As DNA, the CDR3 is TGCGCCAGCAGGGGGCCCCTGAAGGGCACTGAAGCTTTCTTT. It specifies CASRGPLKGTEAFF.

The CDR3 spells CAHAQGSGNTIYF. CDR3 bases: TGTGCCCACGCACAGGGCTCTGGAAACACCATATATTTT. The chain uses TRBV6-6 and TRBJ1-3; D is possibly TRBD1 (6 bases). CDR1 and CDR2 from the germline V gene are MNHNY and SVGAGI (reference sequence). V was clipped by 11 bases and J by 0 bases, with 11 bases between them. This CDR3 has 13 amino acids.

V is TRBV18 and J is TRBJ2-7, with a possible D match to TRBD1 (6 bases). Germline V gives CDR1 KGHSH, CDR2 LQKENI. CDR3 size: 16 residues. V lost 4 bases and J 0 bases, leaving 16 bases between the germline ends. The DNA of the CDR3 is TGTGCCAGCTCACGTACAGGGTCTGGGCCCTCCTACGAGCAGTACTTC. Protein: CASSRTGSGPSYEQYF.

V is TRBV14 and J is TRBJ2-3, with 11 bases matching TRBD2. Germline V gene data show CDR1 as SGHDN and CDR2 as FVKESK. The CDR3 sequence is 18 residues long. V shed 0 bases and J 2 bases; nucleotides not matched to a gene: 7. The CDR3 spells CASSQDRLAGPLTDTQYF. The CDR3 bases are TGTGCCAGCAGCCAAGATAGACTAGCGGGGCCCCTCACAGATACGCAGTATTTT. The full variable domain, in which reference TRBV14 and TRBJ2-3 provide the parts outside the CDR3, is EAGVTQFPSHSVIEKGQTVTLRCDPISGHDNLYWYRRVMGKEIKFLLHFVKESKQDESGMPNNRFLAERTGGTYSTLKVQPAELEDSGVYFCASSQDRLAGPLTDTQYFGPGTRLTVL.

The rearrangement uses TRBV28 and TRBJ1-1; D is possibly TRBD1 (6 bases). This CDR3 contains 15 residues. Between the trimmed V and J ends, which lost 2 bases and 2 bases, there was a span of 12 bases. Per the germline V gene, CDR1 is MDHEN and CDR2 is SYDVKM. The CDR3 sequence: CASSLTGNLNTEAFF. CDR3 DNA sequence: TGTGCCAGCAGTTTAACAGGGAACCTTAACACTGAAGCTTTCTTT.

CDR3 bases: TGTGCCAGCAGTTTATCGGACAGGGGATACACTGAAGCTTTCTTT. This codes for CASSLSDRGYTEAFF. This sequence joins TRBV27 and TRBJ1-1; 9 bases line up with TRBD1. J lost 3 bases, V lost 0 bases, and 2 bases had no gene match. This CDR3 is 15 amino acids long. Germline loops: CDR1 MNHEY, CDR2 SMNVEV (reference sequence).

The rearrangement links TRBV5-4 to TRBJ1-2; a possible D gene is TRBD1 (6 bases). The CDR3 runs 13 residues. CDR1 SGHNT and CDR2 YYREEE come from the germline V gene (reference sequence). V gave up 0 bases and J gave up 6 bases, with 9 bases separating them. The CDR3 here is CASSLAQGDGYTF. As DNA, the CDR3 is TGTGCCAGCAGCTTGGCACAGGGTGATGGCTACACCTTC.